These T cell receptor beta chains were read from a single sample in a study of T-cell reconstitution after alpha-beta-depleted transplantation in children. TCRdb called the PCR reads again in MiXCR, with one record for every CDR3 protein. The data hold fewer than 550,000 distinct CDR3 sequences, with more than 9.5% observed a single time. The sequencing here drew on PBMCs, mostly from graft donor cells, taken 180 days after TCRalphabeta/CD19-depleted stem cell transplant. The source of these receptors is a female patient aged 2-9 years who had a stem cell transplant for aplastic anemia, so the T cells may come from the graft donor. Both conserved end residues are part of each CDR3. Each record gives: J gene, V gene, D gene, clone size, CDR3 protein, CDR3 DNA. A D gene is named only where the DNA matches it firmly. Where a row states a size, it is once, few, many or the class of an expanded clone; other rows omit it.

TRBJ2-7	TRBV9	TRBD1	few	CASSVGQGLSYEQYF	TGTGCCAGCAGCGTCGGACAGGGCCTTTCCTACGAGCAGTACTTC
TRBJ1-1	TRBV6-1	-	many	CASTPSWNTEAFF	TGTGCCAGCACTCCTTCCTGGAACACTGAAGCTTTCTTT
TRBJ2-2	TRBV5-6	TRBD2	-	CASSRGGKPGELFF	TGTGCCAGCAGCCGGGGGGGAAAACCCGGGGAGCTGTTTTTT
TRBJ1-2	TRBV4-3	-	-	CATSLKIETFGPYGYTF	TGCGCCACCAGCCTTAAGATTGAGACATTTGGCCCCTATGGCTACACCTTC
TRBJ1-2	TRBV29-1	TRBD1	few	CSVSSQGDYGYTF	TGCAGCGTTTCGTCACAGGGGGACTATGGCTACACCTTC
TRBJ2-7	TRBV10-3	TRBD2	many	CAIRGSGLAASYEQYF	TGTGCCATCAGGGGATCGGGACTAGCGGCCTCCTACGAGCAGTACTTC
TRBJ2-3	TRBV12-3/TRBV12-4	-	many	CASSLTPDTQYF	TGTGCCAGCAGTTTAACCCCAGATACGCAGTATTTT
TRBJ1-1	TRBV28	-	-	CASSPRDEAFF	TGTGCCAGCAGCCCGAGGGATGAAGCTTTCTTT
TRBJ1-1	TRBV6-2/TRBV6-3	-	few	CASSYGQGGTEAFF	TGTGCCAGCAGTTACGGCCAGGGAGGCACTGAAGCTTTCTTT
TRBJ2-5	TRBV12-3/TRBV12-4	-	-	CASSRASGEETQYF	TGTGCCAGCAGTCGCGCATCGGGGGAAGAGACCCAGTACTTC
TRBJ2-7	TRBV20-1	TRBD1	-	CSANRVGMRDRSPYEQYF	TGCAGTGCTAATCGTGTGGGAATGCGGGACAGGAGTCCCTACGAGCAGTACTTC
TRBJ2-3	TRBV9	-	many	CASSVRGTDTQYF	TGTGCCTCCAGCGTGCGTGGCACAGATACGCAGTATTTT
TRBJ1-6	TRBV6-2/TRBV6-3	-	few	CASSPAGRGNSPLHF	TGTGCCAGCAGCCCGGCCGGGCGGGGTAATTCACCCCTCCACTTT
TRBJ1-2	TRBV29-1	TRBD1	-	CSVEARTGNGYTF	TGCAGCGTTGAAGCCCGGACAGGAAATGGCTACACCTTC
TRBJ2-3	TRBV29-1	-	-	CSMMGLDAQYF	TGCAGCATGATGGGCTTGGATGCGCAGTATTTT
TRBJ2-3	TRBV11-2	-	few	CASSLDRPETQYF	TGTGCCAGCAGCTTAGACAGGCCAGAAACGCAGTATTTT
TRBJ2-4	TRBV25-1	-	-	CASGPDSNIQYF	TGTGCCAGCGGACCTGATAGTAACATTCAGTACTTC
TRBJ1-5	TRBV29-1	TRBD1	few	CSAASGGGQPQHF	TGCAGCGCCGCCTCAGGGGGTGGTCAGCCCCAGCATTTT
TRBJ2-7	TRBV28	-	-	CASSLWWERYEQYF	TGTGCCAGCAGTTTATGGTGGGAAAGGTACGAGCAGTACTTC
TRBJ2-2	TRBV15	TRBD2	few	CATSRDRRREVESGELFF	TGTGCCACCAGCAGAGATCGGAGGCGGGAGGTCGAGAGCGGGGAGCTGTTTTTT
TRBJ2-7	TRBV24-1	-	few	CATSDGRTTSYEQYF	TGTGCCACCAGTGATGGAAGAACCACTTCCTACGAGCAGTACTTC
TRBJ2-7	TRBV7-9	-	few	CASSLSAGLISYEQYF	TGTGCCAGCAGCCTATCGGCTGGCCTGATCTCCTACGAGCAGTACTTC
TRBJ2-2	TRBV5-5	-	many	CASSLAGTHLGGELFF	TGTGCCAGCAGCTTGGCCGGGACTCACCTGGGCGGGGAGCTGTTTTTT
TRBJ1-5	TRBV6-2/TRBV6-3	-	-	CASRFSAGAGQPQHF	TGTGCCAGCAGGTTTTCGGCGGGGGCTGGCCAGCCCCAGCATTTT
TRBJ2-7	TRBV20-1	TRBD2	few	CSARVGGGLSGRRFYEQYF	TGCAGTGCTAGAGTTGGGGGGGGCCTTAGCGGGAGAAGGTTCTACGAGCAGTACTTC
TRBJ2-4	TRBV29-1	-	many	CSVEVPGGPKNIQYF	TGCAGCGTTGAAGTCCCGGGTGGACCCAAAAACATTCAGTACTTC
TRBJ2-2	TRBV18	-	few	CASSPPFTNTGELFF	TGTGCCAGCTCACCACCCTTCACGAACACCGGGGAGCTGTTTTTT
TRBJ1-2	TRBV7-8	TRBD1	few	CASSSPTGWASGYTF	TGTGCCAGCAGCTCCCCGACAGGGTGGGCGTCGGGCTACACCTTC
TRBJ2-7	TRBV6-1	-	many	CASSQAGSSYEQYF	TGTGCCAGCAGCCAGGCAGGGAGCTCCTACGAGCAGTACTTC
TRBJ2-2	TRBV5-8	-	-	CASSPGLVVELDRQNILTGELFF	TGTGCCAGCAGCCCTGGTTTGGTCGTCGAGCTTGACAGACAAAATATTCTCACCGGGGAGCTGTTTTTT
TRBJ1-3	TRBV7-9	-	-	CASSSGPGNTIYF	TGTGCCAGCAGCTCCGGACCAGGAAACACCATATATTTT
TRBJ2-3	TRBV20-1	-	-	CSARDWEVVDTQYF	TGCAGTGCTAGAGATTGGGAAGTGGTAGATACGCAGTATTTT
TRBJ2-2	TRBV7-9	-	few	CASSPQGQNTGELFF	TGTGCCAGCAGCCCCCAAGGACAGAACACCGGGGAGCTGTTTTTT
TRBJ2-5	TRBV5-1	TRBD2	few	CASSNSGYQETQYF	TGCGCCAGCAGCAATAGCGGGTACCAAGAGACCCAGTACTTC
TRBJ2-7	TRBV5-4	TRBD2	few	CASSLTSGGAGEQYF	TGTGCCAGCAGCTTAACTAGCGGGGGGGCAGGCGAGCAGTACTTC
TRBJ2-2	TRBV12-3/TRBV12-4	-	many	CASSLLRGELFF	TGTGCCAGCAGCCTGCTTCGTGGGGAGCTGTTTTTT
TRBJ2-5	TRBV6-2/TRBV6-3	-	many	CASRGPDSYF	TGTGCCAGCAGAGGACCGGATTCCTACTTC
TRBJ2-2	TRBV15	TRBD1	-	CATRQGFKAGELFF	TGTGCCACCCGACAGGGGTTTAAGGCCGGGGAGCTGTTTTTT
TRBJ1-1	TRBV27	-	-	CASSNTLGPEAFF	TGTGCCAGCAGCAACACACTGGGCCCTGAAGCTTTCTTT
TRBJ2-2	TRBV7-9	-	many	CASSLAQGNTGELFF	TGTGCCAGCAGCTTAGCACAGGGGAACACCGGGGAGCTGTTTTTT
TRBJ2-6	TRBV28	-	many	CASSLPRGAGANVLTF	TGTGCCAGCAGTTTACCTCGGGGAGCTGGGGCCAACGTCCTGACTTTC
TRBJ2-2	TRBV11-3	-	many	CASRGPGELFF	TGTGCCAGCCGTGGGCCCGGGGAGCTGTTTTTT
TRBJ1-1	TRBV20-1	-	-	CSARGSGAEAFF	TGCAGTGCTAGGGGGTCCGGGGCTGAAGCTTTCTTT
TRBJ2-3	TRBV18	-	few	CASSPAPRLRHSTDTQYF	TGTGCCAGCTCACCAGCCCCAAGACTGCGTCATAGCACAGATACGCAGTATTTT
TRBJ2-4	TRBV11-2	TRBD1	-	CASRYTGGQAKNIQYF	TGTGCCAGCAGATATACAGGGGGCCAAGCCAAAAACATTCAGTACTTC
TRBJ1-4	TRBV7-8	-	-	CASSSPGAANEKLFF	TGTGCCAGCAGCTCCCCCGGGGCGGCTAATGAAAAACTGTTTTTT
TRBJ2-1	TRBV4-1	TRBD2	-	CASSPNLSGRVNEQFF	TGCGCCAGCAGCCCCAATCTTAGCGGGAGAGTAAATGAGCAGTTCTTC
TRBJ1-2	TRBV4-3	-	few	CASSQVGPGHGYTF	TGCGCCAGCAGCCAAGTAGGACCCGGACATGGCTACACCTTC
TRBJ2-1	TRBV7-6	-	-	CASSRTGALSSYNEQFF	TGTGCCAGCAGCCGAACGGGGGCGCTGAGCTCCTACAATGAGCAGTTCTTC
TRBJ1-5	TRBV7-2	-	-	CASSPKVAGNQPQHF	TGTGCCAGCAGTCCTAAAGTTGCGGGTAATCAGCCCCAGCATTTT
TRBJ2-1	TRBV10-3	-	many	CAISESNNEQFF	TGTGCCATCAGTGAGTCGAACAATGAGCAGTTCTTC
TRBJ2-5	TRBV5-1	-	few	CASSSRAAAQETQYF	TGCGCCAGCAGTTCCCGAGCAGCGGCACAAGAGACCCAGTACTTC
TRBJ2-5	TRBV18	TRBD1	-	CASSPVGQEETQYF	TGTGCCAGCTCACCGGTAGGACAGGAAGAGACCCAGTACTTC
TRBJ2-2	TRBV2	TRBD1	few	CASRSDRGDTGELFF	TGTGCCAGCAGATCCGACAGGGGTGACACCGGGGAGCTGTTTTTT
TRBJ1-2	TRBV11-2	TRBD1	-	CASSPTIRRQGMDYGYTF	TGTGCCAGCAGCCCCACAATCCGGAGACAGGGGATGGACTATGGCTACACCTTC
TRBJ2-1	TRBV28	-	many	CASSRDGFQNEQFF	TGTGCCAGCAGCCGGGACGGCTTCCAGAATGAGCAGTTCTTC
TRBJ2-1	TRBV18	-	-	CASSPPIGLPGSSYNEQFF	TGTGCCAGCTCACCCCCTATCGGACTTCCCGGGAGCTCCTACAATGAGCAGTTCTTC
TRBJ1-2	TRBV12-3/TRBV12-4	TRBD1	-	CASSRQGASYGYTF	TGTGCCAGCAGTCGACAGGGTGCGAGCTATGGCTACACCTTC